Following are 23 T cell receptor beta chains from one sample sequenced in a study of PD-1 blockade in mismatch repair-deficient tumors. Profiled with immunoSEQ multiplex PCR; TCRdb holds only in-frame clones, not every one. The repertoire holds around 100,000 clones, roughly 80% seen once, with 4% to 6% in the top ten. Source: peripheral blood, taken approximately 60 weeks after starting pembrolizumab. The origin of the receptors is an adult with mismatch repair-deficient cancer.

CDR3 residues: CSVEPLNTGELFF. The CDR3 bases are TGCAGCGTTGAACCTTTGAACACCGGGGAGCTGTTTTTT. V and J are TRBV29-1 and TRBJ2-2; D call uncertain. V lost 2 bases and J lost 1, with 5 bases in between. CDR1 and CDR2 from the germline V gene are SQVTM and ANQGSEA. The CDR3 loop spans 13 amino acids.

The chain is built from TRBV5-6 and TRBJ1-2; D is unclear. V lost 3 bases, J lost 5 bases, and 5 bases lay in between. The CDR3 has 11 amino acids. The germline V gene has CDR1 SGHDT and CDR2 YYEEEE. The CDR3 spells CASSSVYGYTF. In DNA form, the CDR3 reads TGTGCCAGCAGCTCGGTATATGGCTACACCTTC. Full variable domain (outside the CDR3, taken from reference TRBV5-6 and TRBJ1-2): DAGVTQSPTHLIKTRGQQVTLRCSPKSGHDTVSWYQQALGQGPQFIFQYYEEEERQRGNFPDRFSGHQFPNYSSELNVNALLLGDSALYLCASSSVYGYTFGSGTRLTVV.

The CDR3 loop is CASSQSGQSSSYEQYF. CDR3 bases: TGTGCCAGCAGCCAATCTGGACAGTCGAGCTCCTACGAGCAGTACTTC. This chain joins TRBV7-9 and TRBJ2-7; TRBD1 is a possible D gene (6 bases). The V gene's germline CDR1 is SEHNR and CDR2 FQNEAQ (reference sequence). The CDR3 extends over 16 amino acids. Trimming took 5 bases from V and 0 from J, leaving 17 bases between them.

The J gene is TRBJ2-7, the V gene TRBV9, with 10 positions matching TRBD2. CDR1 and CDR2 from the germline V gene are SGDLS and YYNGEE. Trimming removed 4 bases from V and 0 bases from J; junction bases left unmatched: 4. The CDR3 contains 15 residues. This CDR3 is CASSPGLANSYEQYF. As DNA, the CDR3 is TGTGCCAGCAGCCCGGGACTAGCGAACTCCTACGAGCAGTACTTC. The full variable domain, completed using reference TRBV9 and TRBJ2-7, is DSGVTQTPKHLITATGQRVTLRCSPRSGDLSVYWYQQSLDQGLQFLIQYYNGEERAKGNILERFSAQQFPDLHSELNLSSLELGDSALYFCASSPGLANSYEQYFGPGTRLTVT.

The chain couples TRBV5-1 to TRBJ2-1, with TRBD2 identical over 7 bases. With V trimmed by 4 bases and J by 8 bases, 6 bases remained unmatched. The CDR3 sequence is 13 residues long. CDR1 is SGHRS, CDR2 YFSETQ, per germline. The CDR3 here is CASSPTSRDEQFF. The DNA of the CDR3 is TGCGCCAGCAGCCCGACTAGCCGGGATGAGCAGTTCTTC.

As DNA, the CDR3 is TGTGCCAGCGCCCCGGACCATAGCTCCTACGAGCAGTACTTC. Translation: CASAPDHSSYEQYF. V usage is TRBV27 and J usage is TRBJ2-7; no reliable D call. CDR1 is MNHEY, CDR2 SMNVEV, per germline (reference sequence). The CDR3 loop spans 14 amino acids. V was trimmed by 8 bases and J by 0 bases, leaving 14 bases between them.

The chain links TRBV6-5 to TRBJ2-1; 8 bases match TRBD2. The CDR3 length is 15 residues. Unmatched junction bases numbered 6, after V lost 0 bases and J lost 8 bases. Per germline, CDR1 MNHEY and CDR2 SVGAGI. This CDR3 is CASSYSTSAIYEQFF. The CDR3 nucleotides read TGTGCCAGCAGTTACTCGACTAGCGCTATTTATGAGCAGTTCTTC.

The genes are TRBV7-2 and TRBJ2-5; 12 bases are shared with TRBD2. The CDR3 length is 20 residues. The V segment lost 0 bases and the J segment 2 bases; nucleotides outside the gene matches: 13. Germline values: CDR1 SGHTA, CDR2 FQGNSA. The CDR3 DNA reads as TGTGCCAGCAGCTTAGCGCCCTGGACTAGCGGGAAGGGCCCACAAGAGACCCAGTACTTC. Protein: CASSLAPWTSGKGPQETQYF. Variable domain in full (rest from reference TRBV7-2 and TRBJ2-5): GAGVSQSPSNKVTEKGKDVELRCDPISGHTALYWYRQSLGQGLEFLIYFQGNSAPDKSGLPSDRFSAERTGGSVSTLTIQRTQQEDSAVYLCASSLAPWTSGKGPQETQYFGPGTRLLVL.

The rearrangement joins TRBV11-3 to TRBJ2-3; 11 bases are a match to TRBD2. Germline trimming cut 5 bases from V and 0 bases from J; bases unmatched to any gene: 16. The CDR3 runs 20 residues. Germline V lookup: CDR1 SGHNT, CDR2 YENEEA. This chain's CDR3 is CASSIPFRGLAETSTDTQYF. Written as DNA, the CDR3 is TGTGCCAGCAGCATACCCTTTCGGGGACTAGCGGAAACTAGCACAGATACGCAGTATTTT.

The genes are TRBV5-3 and TRBJ2-7; D gene uncertain. TRBV5-3 counts as an open reading frame of uncertain function. This CDR3 comprises 12 residues. V was pared by 3 bases and J by 4 bases, with 8 bases between. CDR3 in DNA: TGTGCCAGAAGCTGCCAGCGTTACGAGCAGTACTTC. Its translation: CARSCQRYEQYF.

The V and J genes are TRBV7-9 and TRBJ2-7; TRBD1 is a possible D gene (6 bases). V lost 4 bases, J lost 4 bases, and 11 bases lay in between. This CDR3 has 13 amino acids. Germline values: CDR1 SEHNR, CDR2 FQNEAQ (reference sequence). The CDR3 DNA follows: TGTGCCAGCAGCTACAGGGACGGTTACGAGCAGTACTTC. This gives the protein CASSYRDGYEQYF.

V usage is TRBV30 and J usage is TRBJ2-5; TRBD1 matches 8 bases. CDR3 length equals 13 residues. CDR1 and CDR2 from the germline V gene are GTSNPN and SVGIG (reference sequence). The trim removed 5 bases at V and 5 bases at J, leaving 7 bases unmatched. CDR3 in amino acids: CAWSRGPGETQYF. CDR3 coding DNA: TGTGCCTGGTCCAGGGGGCCGGGGGAGACCCAGTACTTC. The full variable domain, completed using reference TRBV30 and TRBJ2-5, is SQTIHQWPATLVQPVGSPLSLECTVEGTSNPNLYWYRQAAGRGLQLLFYSVGIGQISSEVPQNLSASRPQDRQFILSSKKLLLSDSGFYLCAWSRGPGETQYFGPGTRLLVL.

V usage is TRBV7-3 and J usage is TRBJ2-7; D gene unclear. Germline V lookup: CDR1 SGHTA, CDR2 FQGTGA. There are 14 residues in the CDR3. V shed 3 bases and J shed 0 bases, with 9 bases lying between them. The CDR3 DNA reads TGTGCCAGCAGCTTCGGTACACACTCCTACGAGCAGTACTTC. Translation gives CASSFGTHSYEQYF.

The DNA for the CDR3 is TGCGCCAGCAGCCCTAGCGGGAACCAAGAGACCCAGTACTTC. Translation gives CASSPSGNQETQYF. The V gene is TRBV10-2, the J gene TRBJ2-5; 9 nucleotides align to TRBD2. V shed 6 bases and J 0 bases; nucleotides not matched to a gene: 2. This CDR3 region has 14 residues. Germline V lookup: CDR1 WSHSY, CDR2 SAAADI.

J is TRBJ1-1 and V is TRBV4-1, with D hard to call. With 6 bases removed from V and 3 bases from J, the gap between germline ends came to 14 bases. Germline-derived CDR1 and CDR2 are MGHRA and YSYEKL. This CDR3 region has 14 residues. The CDR3 reads CASSPNLGHTEAFF. CDR3 coding DNA: TGCGCCAGCAGTCCCAATTTAGGACACACTGAAGCTTTCTTT.

The chain uses TRBV5-1 and TRBJ2-6, with D perhaps assigned TRBD1 or TRBD2 (5 bases each). V was shortened by 1 base and J by 1 base, with 9 bases between the two germline ends. CDR1 SGHRS and CDR2 YFSETQ come from the germline V gene. There are 16 residues in the CDR3. CDR3 sequence: CASSLQGDSGANVLTF. CDR3 coding DNA: TGCGCCAGCAGCTTGCAGGGAGATTCTGGGGCCAACGTCCTGACTTTC.

The gene calls are TRBV4-3 and TRBJ1-1, with D tentatively TRBD1 (5 bases). The germline V gene has CDR1 LGHNA and CDR2 YSLEER. V was pared by 7 bases and J by 3 bases, with 18 bases between. This CDR3 region has 15 residues. The CDR3 sequence is CASTPSGPAYTEAFF. The CDR3 DNA reads as TGCGCCAGCACCCCCTCGGGGCCGGCGTACACTGAAGCTTTCTTT.

This chain joins TRBV6-6 and TRBJ1-5, with 7 bases aligning to TRBD1. The CDR3 is 15 amino acids. CDR1 is MNHNY, CDR2 SVGAGI, per germline (reference sequence). V gave up 5 bases and J gave up 0 bases; unmatched junction bases: 4. The CDR3 here is CASSRGQDSNQPQHF. Written as DNA, the CDR3 is TGTGCCAGCAGTCGTGGACAGGATAGCAATCAGCCCCAGCATTTT.

V usage is TRBV9 and J usage is TRBJ2-5; 7 bases map to TRBD2. Germline CDR1 is SGDLS and CDR2 is YYNGEE. The CDR3 length is 15 residues. J lost 5 bases, V lost 3 bases, and 10 bases had no gene match. CDR3 sequence: CASSASGAGYETQYF. The DNA of the CDR3 is TGTGCCAGCAGCGCATCGGGAGCGGGATATGAGACCCAGTACTTC.

This clone appeared a single time. The V and J genes are TRBV5-6 and TRBJ1-1; maybe TRBD1 (5 bases). The CDR3 extends over 16 amino acids. V shed 0 bases and J shed 4 bases, with 16 bases lying between them. Per germline, CDR1 SGHDT and CDR2 YYEEEE. The CDR3 DNA sequence: TGTGCCAGCAGCTTGGGCGGGGCCACCATGCCCACTGAAGCTTTCTTT. Translation: CASSLGGATMPTEAFF.

This clone has more than one count but fewer than ten. V is TRBV5-1 and J is TRBJ1-3; D remains ambiguous. Germline values: CDR1 SGHRS, CDR2 YFSETQ. The CDR3 covers 15 residues. Trimming cost V 1 base and J 3 bases, with 11 bases left between them. CDR3 sequence: CASSLMPTGGNTIYF. CDR3 nucleotide sequence: TGCGCCAGCAGCTTGATGCCAACTGGTGGAAACACCATATATTTT.

V usage is TRBV6-5 and J usage is TRBJ2-5; D may be TRBD1 (7 bases). CDR1 is MNHEY, CDR2 SVGAGI, per germline. The CDR3 runs 14 residues. V was cut by 7 bases and J by 5 bases, with 17 bases left in between. The CDR3 sequence: CASNPTGEEETQYF. CDR3 sequence (DNA): TGTGCCAGCAACCCTACAGGGGAGGAGGAGACCCAGTACTTC.

This clone was detected only once. The chain employs TRBV19 and TRBJ2-5; D call uncertain. V was trimmed by 4 bases and J by 2 bases, leaving 8 bases between them. CDR1 is LNHDA and CDR2 is SQIVND in the germline V gene (reference sequence). This CDR3 comprises 13 residues. CDR3 nucleotides: TGTGCCAGTAGTACAGGCTTACAAGAGACCCAGTACTTC. Protein: CASSTGLQETQYF. The full variable domain, its missing parts supplied by reference TRBV19 and TRBJ2-5, is DGGITQSPKYLFRKEGQNVTLSCEQNLNHDAMYWYRQDPGQGLRLIYYSQIVNDFQKGDIAEGYSVSREKKESFPLTVTSAQKNPTAFYLCASSTGLQETQYFGPGTRLLVL.